This T cell receptor beta chain was documented in a study of beta chain features in type 1 diabetes. Findings of the study overall: The influence of HLA type on TCRB rearrangement stayed undetermined. Moderate but significant shortening of TCRB CDR3s was recorded in all four CD4+ subsets from Type 1 diabetes patients.

In this sample, this clone turned up a few times. The antigen is unknown. J gave up 1 base and V 4 bases, and 5 bases lay outside the gene matches. Looked up from germline, CDR1 is SGHRS and CDR2 is YFSETQ. This CDR3 is built from 16 residues. Expressed TCRB transcripts were sequenced because the entire RNA isolate underwent reverse transcription. The read count averaged approximately 3.5 million across naive, central memory and regulatory T cell samples. Data came from immunoSEQ multiplex PCR; TCRdb stores just in-frame clones and leaves some out. The table records roughly 310,000 clones, 11% of them present only once.

The sequenced sample was naive CD4+ T cells from blood. The chain recombines TRBV5-1 with TRBJ2-4; 10 bases map to TRBD2. This receptor was obtained from a woman in her thirties in good health. The CDR3 sequence: CASSAPGLAAKNIQYF. The CDR3, as DNA: TGCGCCAGCAGCGCGCCGGGACTAGCGGCCAAAAACATTCAGTACTTC.